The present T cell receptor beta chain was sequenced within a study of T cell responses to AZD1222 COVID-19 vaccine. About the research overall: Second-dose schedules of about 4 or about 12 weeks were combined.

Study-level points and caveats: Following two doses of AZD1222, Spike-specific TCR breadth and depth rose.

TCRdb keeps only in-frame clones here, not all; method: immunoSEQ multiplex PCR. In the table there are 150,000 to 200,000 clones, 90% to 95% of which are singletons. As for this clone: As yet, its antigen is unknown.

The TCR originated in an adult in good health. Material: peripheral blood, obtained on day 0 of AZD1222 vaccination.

The CDR3 DNA is TGCAGCGGGGGGGACAGCTATGGCTACACCTTC. This encodes CSGGDSYGYTF. V and J are TRBV29-1 and TRBJ1-2, with 7 nucleotides matching TRBD1. J gave up 4 bases and V 7 bases, and 3 bases lay outside the gene matches. The germline gives CDR1 SQVTM, CDR2 ANQGSEA. The CDR3 spans 11 residues.